The 3 T cell receptor beta chains below all came from one sample that was sequenced in a study of OX40 agonist ivuxolimab in advanced cancers. Produced via immunoSEQ multiplex PCR; TCRdb's table is partial and in-frame only. Counted here are around 95,000 clones, about 88% occurring once; the ten biggest clones make up about 0.17%. The sample here was CD4+ or CD8+ T cells sorted from blood, taken in a trial of the OX40 agonist ivuxolimab. All receptors come from an adult with an advanced solid tumor such as melanoma, head and neck, liver or kidney cancer.

V is TRBV7-9 and J is TRBJ1-3, with D perhaps TRBD1 (5 bases). From germline, CDR1 is SEHNR and CDR2 FQNEAQ (reference sequence). This CDR3 is 16 amino acids long. The ends were cut back, 8 bases at V and 0 bases at J, with 17 bases in the middle. Here the CDR3 reads CASLGMTESSGNTIYF. The CDR3 coding sequence is TGTGCCAGCTTGGGGATGACAGAATCCTCTGGAAACACCATATATTTT.

The rearrangement joins TRBV13 to TRBJ1-1; D is uncertain. Trimming took 6 bases from V and 5 from J, leaving 13 bases between them. The CDR3 covers 13 residues. Germline values: CDR1 PRHDT, CDR2 FYEKMQ (reference sequence). This CDR3 reads CASRAGRVTEAFF. CDR3 in DNA: TGTGCCAGCAGGGCCGGGCGGGTGACTGAAGCTTTCTTT.

CDR3 protein: CACPSRKSSYEQYF. Here the CDR3 DNA reads TGTGCCTGCCCCTCACGCAAGAGCTCCTACGAGCAGTACTTC. The genes are TRBV30 and TRBJ2-7; no clear D. Germline CDR1 is GTSNPN and CDR2 is SVGIG (reference sequence). CDR3 length: 14 residues. V was cut by 6 bases and J by 0 bases, with 15 bases left in between.